The sample holds many counts of the clone carrying this T cell receptor (beta chain). Its cognate antigen is unknown. Time point noted: persistent/refractory GD, antithyroid drugs over 5 years with positive TRAb. Extracted RNA from PBMCs served as the source of the TCR library. An endocrinology department located in Xi'an, China, was where the patients came from. The sample comes from a study of regulatory T cells in long-lasting Graves disease. About the study: Persistent cases took antithyroid drugs over 5 years and stayed TSH receptor antibody positive. The study's findings and limits: Lower TCR diversity was seen in persistent Graves' patients than in newly diagnosed ones.

With iRepertoire HTBI primers and Arm-PCR of CDR3 regions, TCR beta libraries were built. TCRdb re-called the multiplex PCR reads through MiXCR, storing one row per CDR3 protein. Among 700,000 or so distinct CDR3 sequences listed, 25% to 30% were seen once. The CDR3 has 13 amino acids. Germline V lookup: CDR1 MNHEY, CDR2 SVGEGT. Germline trimming cut 2 bases from V and 3 bases from J; bases unmatched to any gene: 1. The material sequenced was peripheral blood mononuclear cells (PBMCs), taken when the disease was refractory, from a patient treated with antithyroid drugs. The rearrangement joins TRBV6-2 or TRBV6-3 to TRBJ2-7, with TRBD1 matching 7 bases. The TCR sequence derives from a female donor with Graves disease. The CDR3 nucleotides read TGTGCCAGCAGTTACCGACAGGGCTACGAGCAGTACTTC. Its protein product is CASSYRQGYEQYF.